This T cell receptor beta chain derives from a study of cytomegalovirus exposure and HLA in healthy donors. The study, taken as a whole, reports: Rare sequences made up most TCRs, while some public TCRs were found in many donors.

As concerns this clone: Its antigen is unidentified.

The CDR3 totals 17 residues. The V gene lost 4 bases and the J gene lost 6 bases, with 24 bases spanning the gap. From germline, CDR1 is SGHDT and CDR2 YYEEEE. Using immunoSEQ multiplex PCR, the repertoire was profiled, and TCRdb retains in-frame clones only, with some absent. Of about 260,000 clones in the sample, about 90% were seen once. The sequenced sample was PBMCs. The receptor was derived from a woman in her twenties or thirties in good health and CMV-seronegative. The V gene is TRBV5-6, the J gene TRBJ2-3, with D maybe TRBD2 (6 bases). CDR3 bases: TGTGCCAGCAGCCGAATGGTAGCGGCTACCTGGGAGGATACGCAGTATTTT. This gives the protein CASSRMVAATWEDTQYF. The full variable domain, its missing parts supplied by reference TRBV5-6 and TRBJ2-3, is DAGVTQSPTHLIKTRGQQVTLRCSPKSGHDTVSWYQQALGQGPQFIFQYYEEEERQRGNFPDRFSGHQFPNYSSELNVNALLLGDSALYLCASSRMVAATWEDTQYFGPGTRLTVL.